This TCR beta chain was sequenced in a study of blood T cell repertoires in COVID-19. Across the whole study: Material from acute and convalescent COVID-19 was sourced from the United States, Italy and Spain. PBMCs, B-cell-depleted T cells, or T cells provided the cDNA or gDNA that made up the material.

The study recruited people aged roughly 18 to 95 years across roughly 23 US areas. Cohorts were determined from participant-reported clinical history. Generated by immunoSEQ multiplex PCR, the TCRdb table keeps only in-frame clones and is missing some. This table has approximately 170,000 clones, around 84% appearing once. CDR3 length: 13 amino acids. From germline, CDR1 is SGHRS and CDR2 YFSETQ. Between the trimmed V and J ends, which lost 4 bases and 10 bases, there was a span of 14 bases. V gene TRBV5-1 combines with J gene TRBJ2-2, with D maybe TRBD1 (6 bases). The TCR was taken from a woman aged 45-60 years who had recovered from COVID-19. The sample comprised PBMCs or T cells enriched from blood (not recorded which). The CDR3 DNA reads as TGCGCCAGCAGCCGAGGACAGCCAGAGGAGCTGTTTTTT. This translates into CASSRGQPEELFF.